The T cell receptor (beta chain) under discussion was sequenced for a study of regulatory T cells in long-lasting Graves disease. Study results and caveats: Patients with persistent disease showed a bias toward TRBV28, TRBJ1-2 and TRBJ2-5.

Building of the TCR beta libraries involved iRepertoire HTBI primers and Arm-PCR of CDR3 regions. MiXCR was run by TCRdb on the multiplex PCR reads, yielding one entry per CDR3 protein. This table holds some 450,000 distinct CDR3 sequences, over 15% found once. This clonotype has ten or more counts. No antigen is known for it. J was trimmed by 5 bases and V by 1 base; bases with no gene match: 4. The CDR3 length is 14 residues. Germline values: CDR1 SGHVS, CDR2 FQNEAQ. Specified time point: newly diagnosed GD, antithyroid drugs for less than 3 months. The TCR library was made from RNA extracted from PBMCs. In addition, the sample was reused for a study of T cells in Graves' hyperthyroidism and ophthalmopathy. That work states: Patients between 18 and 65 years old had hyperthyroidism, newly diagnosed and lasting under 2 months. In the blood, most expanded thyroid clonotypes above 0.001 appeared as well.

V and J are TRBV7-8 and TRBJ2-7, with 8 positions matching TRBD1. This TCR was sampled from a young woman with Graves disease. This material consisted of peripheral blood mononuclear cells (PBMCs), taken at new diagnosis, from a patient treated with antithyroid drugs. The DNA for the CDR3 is TGTGCCAGCAGCTTAGGGGGACAGGTGGACGAGCAGTACTTC. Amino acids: CASSLGGQVDEQYF.